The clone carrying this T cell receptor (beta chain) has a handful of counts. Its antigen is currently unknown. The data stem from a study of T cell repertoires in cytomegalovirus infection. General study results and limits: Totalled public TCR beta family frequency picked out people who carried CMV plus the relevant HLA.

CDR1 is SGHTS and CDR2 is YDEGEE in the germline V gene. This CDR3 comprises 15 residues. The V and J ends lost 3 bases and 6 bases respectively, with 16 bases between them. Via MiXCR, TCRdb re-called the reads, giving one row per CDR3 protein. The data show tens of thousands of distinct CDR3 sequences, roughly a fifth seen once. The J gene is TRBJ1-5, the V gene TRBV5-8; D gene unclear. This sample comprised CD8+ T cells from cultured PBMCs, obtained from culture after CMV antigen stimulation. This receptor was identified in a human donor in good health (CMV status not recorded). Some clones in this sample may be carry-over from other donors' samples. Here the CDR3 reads CASSSGETPTQPQHF. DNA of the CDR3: TGTGCCAGCAGCTCCGGGGAAACTCCAACTCAGCCCCAGCATTTT.